This entry lists 20 T cell receptor beta chains sequenced from one sample in a study of cytomegalovirus exposure and HLA in healthy donors. Libraries were prepared by immunoSEQ multiplex PCR; TCRdb keeps only in-frame clonotypes and omits some of them. The data contain under 150,000 clones, approximately 87% of them singletons. The specimen sequenced was PBMCs. Receptors were obtained from a man aged 18 to 35 in good health and CMV-seronegative.

The table lists this clone with a few counts. The rearrangement joins TRBV4-3 to TRBJ2-7; the match to TRBD2 covers 12 bases. The CDR3 spans 16 residues. CDR1 and CDR2 from the germline V gene are LGHNA and YSLEER. The J segment lost 5 bases and the V segment lost 1 base, leaving 6 bases of the junction unmatched. The CDR3 bases are TGCGCCAGCAGCCAAGTGTGGACTAGCGGGATTAACGAGCAGTACTTC. Translation gives CASSQVWTSGINEQYF.

This chain uses TRBV6-5 with TRBJ1-5; 10 bases match TRBD1. This CDR3 contains 15 residues. J lost 0 bases, V lost 5 bases, and 1 base had no gene match. CDR1 and CDR2 (germline): MNHEY, SVGAGI. CDR3 residues: CASSRQGASNQPQHF. DNA of the CDR3: TGTGCCAGCAGTCGACAGGGGGCTAGCAATCAGCCCCAGCATTTT.

The chain's CDR3 is CASSPYTGSYEQYF. The CDR3 DNA reads TGTGCCAGCAGCCCTTACACAGGCTCCTACGAGCAGTACTTC. The chain combines TRBV7-9 with TRBJ2-7; TRBD1 is a possible D gene (5 bases). V gave up 5 bases and J gave up 0 bases, with 11 bases separating them. This CDR3 has 14 amino acids. CDR1 is SEHNR and CDR2 is FQNEAQ in the germline V gene (reference sequence). The variable domain in full, completed from reference TRBV7-9 and TRBJ2-7, reads DTGVSQNPRHKITKRGQNVTFRCDPISEHNRLYWYRQTLGQGPEFLTYFQNEAQLEKSRLLSDRFSAERPKGSFSTLEIQRTEQGDSAMYLCASSPYTGSYEQYFGPGTRLTVT.

V usage is TRBV27 and J usage is TRBJ1-2; no clear D gene. The CDR3 runs 13 residues. The germline gives CDR1 MNHEY, CDR2 SMNVEV (reference sequence). V lost 2 bases and J lost 2, with 6 bases in between. CDR3 DNA: TGTGCCAGCAGTTTACACTCCAACTATGGCTACACCTTC. Its protein product is CASSLHSNYGYTF.

This clone was picked up one time. J is TRBJ1-2 and V is TRBV2; D call uncertain. V shed 1 base and J shed 3 bases, with 12 bases lying between them. Germline V gene lookup returns CDR1 SNHLY and CDR2 FYNNEI. The CDR3 spans 15 residues. CDR3 sequence: CASSEGGRTYYGYTF. Here the CDR3 DNA reads TGTGCCAGCAGTGAAGGAGGGCGCACTTACTATGGCTACACCTTC.

The gene calls are TRBV13 and TRBJ2-3; TRBD2 is a possible D gene (6 bases). This CDR3 has 16 amino acids. V gave up 6 bases and J gave up 5 bases, with 21 bases separating them. Germline V gene data show CDR1 as PRHDT and CDR2 as FYEKMQ (reference sequence). The CDR3 coding sequence is TGTGCCAGCAGTTCCGGGGCGGGGAAGGCAATAGATACGCAGTATTTT. Translated, it gives CASSSGAGKAIDTQYF. Full variable domain (missing parts from reference TRBV13 and TRBJ2-3): AAGVIQSPRHLIKEKRETATLKCYPIPRHDTVYWYQQGPGQDPQFLISFYEKMQSDKGSIPDRFSAQQFSDYHSELNMSSLELGDSALYFCASSSGAGKAIDTQYFGPGTRLTVL.

The V call is TRBV15, the J call TRBJ1-2, with D possibly being TRBD1 (5 bases). The CDR3 is 15 amino acids. V shed 3 bases and J shed 2 bases, with 13 bases lying between them. Looked up from germline, CDR1 is LNHNV and CDR2 is YYDKDF (reference sequence). The CDR3 loop is CATSRGRGDNYGYTF. The CDR3 DNA reads TGTGCCACCAGCAGGGGAAGGGGTGACAACTATGGCTACACCTTC.

The rearrangement uses TRBV28 and TRBJ2-4; the match to TRBD2 covers 9 bases. With 4 bases clipped from V and 3 bases from J, the junction kept 10 bases outside the gene matches. CDR3 length equals 17 residues. Germline CDR1 and CDR2: MDHEN and SYDVKM. The CDR3 coding sequence is TGTGCCAGCAGTTCCCCCCCTAGTAGCGGGAGCAAAAACATTCAGTACTTC. Residues: CASSSPPSSGSKNIQYF.

The chain is built from TRBV12-5 and TRBJ1-3, with no clear D. CDR1 is LGHNT, CDR2 FRNRAP, per germline. Deletions cut 6 bases from V and 4 bases from J, with 7 bases between. The CDR3 runs to 12 residues. For the CDR3, the DNA is TGTGCTAGTGGCGCGCTAGGAAACACCATATATTTT. Its protein is CASGALGNTIYF.

This clone has only one observation. One end of the junction fails to match germline, which may point to a read error. This sequence joins TRBV27 and TRBJ2-1; D gene unclear. Germline values: CDR1 MNHEY, CDR2 SMNVEV (reference sequence). The CDR3 sequence is 11 residues long. CDR3 sequence (DNA): TGTGCCAGCAGTTCCTACCATGAGCAGTTCTTC. It encodes CASSSYHEQFF.

The chain links TRBV19 to TRBJ1-6; TRBD1 might be the D (5 bases). V was clipped by 10 bases and J by 8 bases, with 24 bases between them. Germline CDR1 and CDR2: LNHDA and SQIVND (reference sequence). The CDR3 contains 16 residues. The CDR3 nucleotides are TGTGCCACCGCACCTACTGGGACTCCCGGGGATTCACCCCTCCACTTT. Translating gives CATAPTGTPGDSPLHF.

This rearrangement joins TRBV5-5 to TRBJ2-2; TRBD1 is a possible D gene (5 bases). CDR3 size: 12 residues. V was pared by 4 bases and J by 9 bases, with 10 bases between. Per the germline V gene, CDR1 is SGHKS and CDR2 is YYEKEE (reference sequence). The CDR3 coding sequence is TGTGCCAGCAGCAGCCCAGGGAGGGAGCTGTTTTTT. This codes for CASSSPGRELFF.

The V call is TRBV18, the J call TRBJ2-7, with D maybe TRBD1 (6 bases). V lost 6 bases to trimming and J lost 2 bases, with 14 bases between them. CDR3 length: 14 residues. The germline V gene encodes CDR1 KGHSH and CDR2 LQKENI. The CDR3 is CASSLRDIAYEQYF. The CDR3 nucleotides are TGTGCCAGCTCCCTAAGGGACATAGCCTACGAGCAGTACTTC.

The genes are TRBV11-1 and TRBJ1-1; no clear D gene. CDR3 length equals 15 residues. Germline V gives CDR1 SGHAT, CDR2 FQDESV (reference sequence). Between the trimmed V and J ends, which lost 5 bases and 2 bases, there was a span of 15 bases. CDR3 nucleotides: TGTGCCAGCAGCATCACGCCGGGTCTCAACACTGAAGCTTTCTTT. Amino acids: CASSITPGLNTEAFF.

The rearrangement uses TRBV5-1 and TRBJ1-2; TRBD1 aligns across 8 bases. This CDR3 is built from 15 residues. V shed 3 bases and J 4 bases; nucleotides not matched to a gene: 8. Germline-derived CDR1 and CDR2 are SGHRS and YFSETQ. In DNA form, the CDR3 reads TGCGCCAGCAGCTCGGGGACAGGTGGACCCTATGGCTACACCTTC. As protein: CASSSGTGGPYGYTF.

The chain carries TRBV11-2 and TRBJ2-4, with a tentative D call TRBD2 (5 bases). The CDR3 totals 15 residues. Germline V gene lookup returns CDR1 SGHAT and CDR2 FQNNGV. V was trimmed by 1 base and J by 8 bases, leaving 15 bases between them. The CDR3, as DNA: TGTGCCAGCAGCTTAGCGCTGGTCCTCGGGGACATTCAGTACTTC. Protein product: CASSLALVLGDIQYF.

The V gene is TRBV9, the J gene TRBJ2-1; tentatively, D is TRBD2 (5 bases). Germline values: CDR1 SGDLS, CDR2 YYNGEE. Trimming stripped 5 bases from V and 0 bases from J, with 12 bases between. The CDR3 consists of 15 residues. CDR3: CASRAPGSSYNEQFF. The CDR3 bases are TGTGCCAGCAGGGCCCCGGGAAGCTCCTACAATGAGCAGTTCTTC.

V usage is TRBV25-1 and J usage is TRBJ1-2, with D unclear. The CDR3 contains 13 residues. Germline V CDR1 and CDR2: MGHDK, SYGVNS. V was cut by 3 bases and J by 4 bases, with 9 bases left in between. The CDR3 DNA sequence: TGTGCCAGCAGTGACTCGGGAGGCTATGGCTACACCTTC. It yields the protein CASSDSGGYGYTF.

V is TRBV11-2 and J is TRBJ2-3; D is uncertain. The CDR3 runs 15 residues. CDR1 is SGHAT and CDR2 is FQNNGV in the germline V gene. V lost 4 bases and J 3 bases, leaving 14 bases between the germline ends. The CDR3 is CASSSWAPQTDTQYF. As DNA, the CDR3 is TGTGCCAGCAGCTCCTGGGCGCCCCAGACAGATACGCAGTATTTT.

V is TRBV7-9 and J is TRBJ2-1, with 9 bases fitting TRBD1. V lost 4 bases and J lost 3; bases outside the gene matches: 7. Germline V gives CDR1 SEHNR, CDR2 FQNEAQ (reference sequence). The CDR3 runs to 16 residues. The CDR3 is CASSSLRTGVYNEQFF. CDR3 coding DNA: TGTGCCAGCAGCTCCCTTCGGACAGGGGTCTACAATGAGCAGTTCTTC.